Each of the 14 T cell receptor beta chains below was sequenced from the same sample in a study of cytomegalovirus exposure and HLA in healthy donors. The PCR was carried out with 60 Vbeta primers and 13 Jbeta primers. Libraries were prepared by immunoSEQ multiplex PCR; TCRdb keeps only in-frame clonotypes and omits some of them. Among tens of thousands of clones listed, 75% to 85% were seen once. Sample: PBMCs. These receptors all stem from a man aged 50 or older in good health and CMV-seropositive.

CDR3 sequence reads: CASSMGTGDHEKLFF. CDR3 in DNA: TGTGCCAGCAGTATGGGGACAGGGGATCACGAAAAACTGTTTTTT. The chain combines TRBV6-5 with TRBJ1-4, with 10 bases lining up with TRBD1. This CDR3 comprises 15 residues. CDR1 and CDR2 from the germline V gene are MNHEY and SVGAGI. The V and J ends lost 5 bases and 8 bases, in that order; junction bases with no gene match: 8.

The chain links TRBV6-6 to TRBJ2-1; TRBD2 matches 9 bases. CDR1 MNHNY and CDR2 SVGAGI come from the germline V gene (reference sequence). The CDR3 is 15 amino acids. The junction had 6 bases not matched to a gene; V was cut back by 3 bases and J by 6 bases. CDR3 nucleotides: TGTGCCAGCAGTTATACAACTAGCGGGTCCAATGAGCAGTTCTTC. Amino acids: CASSYTTSGSNEQFF.

CDR3 bases: TGTGCCAGCAGCTTACTAACGCCCGTCTTAGAAAAACTGTTTTTT. Amino acids: CASSLLTPVLEKLFF. The V call is TRBV7-9, the J call TRBJ1-4; D unclear. Looked up from germline, CDR1 is SEHNR and CDR2 is FQNEAQ (reference sequence). CDR3 length: 15 amino acids. V lost 2 bases and J lost 8, with 15 bases in between.

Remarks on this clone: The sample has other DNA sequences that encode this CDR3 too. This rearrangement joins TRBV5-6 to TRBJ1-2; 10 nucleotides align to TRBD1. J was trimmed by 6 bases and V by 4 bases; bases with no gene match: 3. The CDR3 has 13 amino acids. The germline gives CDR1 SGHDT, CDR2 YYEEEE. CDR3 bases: TGTGCCAGCAGCCTCGACAGGGGGCATGGCTACACCTTC. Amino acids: CASSLDRGHGYTF.

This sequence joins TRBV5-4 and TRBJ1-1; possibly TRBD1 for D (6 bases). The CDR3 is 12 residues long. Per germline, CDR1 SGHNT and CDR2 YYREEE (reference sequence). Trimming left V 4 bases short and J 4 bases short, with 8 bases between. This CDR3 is CASSRTATEAFF. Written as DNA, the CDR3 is TGTGCCAGCAGCCGGACAGCCACTGAAGCTTTCTTT.

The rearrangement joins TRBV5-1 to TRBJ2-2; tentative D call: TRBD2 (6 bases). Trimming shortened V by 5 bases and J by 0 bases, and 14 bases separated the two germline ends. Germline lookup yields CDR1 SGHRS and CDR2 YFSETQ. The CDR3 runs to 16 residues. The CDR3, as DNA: TGCGCCAGCAGTCACGGGAGCCTCTCGAACACCGGGGAGCTGTTTTTT. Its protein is CASSHGSLSNTGELFF.

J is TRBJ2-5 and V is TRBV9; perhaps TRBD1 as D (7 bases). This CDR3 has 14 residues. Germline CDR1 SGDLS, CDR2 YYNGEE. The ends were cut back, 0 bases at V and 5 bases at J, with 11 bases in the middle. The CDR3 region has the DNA TGTGCCAGCAGCGTAGGGAGGGGGCTGGAGACCCAGTACTTC. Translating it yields CASSVGRGLETQYF.

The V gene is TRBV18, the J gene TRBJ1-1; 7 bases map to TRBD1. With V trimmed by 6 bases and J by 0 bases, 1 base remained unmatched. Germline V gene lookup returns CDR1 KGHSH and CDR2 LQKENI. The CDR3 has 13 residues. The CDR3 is CASSGTVNTEAFF. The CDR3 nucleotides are TGTGCCAGCTCCGGGACAGTGAACACTGAAGCTTTCTTT.

Here the CDR3 DNA reads TGTGCCAGCAGCCAAGAAGGAGGGGCGAGAAGAGCTTTCTTT. Translation gives CASSQEGGARRAFF. This chain uses TRBV14 with TRBJ1-1, with a possible D match to TRBD1 (5 bases). The CDR3 consists of 14 residues. CDR1 SGHDN and CDR2 FVKESK come from the germline V gene. The V end was cut by 0 bases, the J end by 10 bases, with 15 bases between.

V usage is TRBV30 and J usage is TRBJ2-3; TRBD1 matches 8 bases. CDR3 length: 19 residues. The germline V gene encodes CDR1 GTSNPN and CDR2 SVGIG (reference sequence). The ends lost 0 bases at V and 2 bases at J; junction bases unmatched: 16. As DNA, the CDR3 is TGTGCCTGGAGTGTACAGAGGACAGGGTTAGGGGGGCCCACAGATACGCAGTATTTT. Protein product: CAWSVQRTGLGGPTDTQYF. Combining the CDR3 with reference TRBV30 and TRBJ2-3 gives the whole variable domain SQTIHQWPATLVQPVGSPLSLECTVEGTSNPNLYWYRQAAGRGLQLLFYSVGIGQISSEVPQNLSASRPQDRQFILSSKKLLLSDSGFYLCAWSVQRTGLGGPTDTQYFGPGTRLTVL.

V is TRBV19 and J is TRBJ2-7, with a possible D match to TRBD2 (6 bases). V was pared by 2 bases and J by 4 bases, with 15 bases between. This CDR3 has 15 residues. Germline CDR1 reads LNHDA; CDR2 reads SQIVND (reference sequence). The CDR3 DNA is TGTGCCAGTAGTATAAGAGCGGAGGCGGGATACGAGCAGTACTTC. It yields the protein CASSIRAEAGYEQYF.

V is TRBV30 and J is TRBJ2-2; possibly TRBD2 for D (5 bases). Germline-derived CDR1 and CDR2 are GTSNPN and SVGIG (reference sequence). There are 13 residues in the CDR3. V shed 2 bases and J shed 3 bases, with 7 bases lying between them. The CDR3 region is CAWSSGYTGELFF. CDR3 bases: TGTGCCTGGAGTTCGGGGTACACCGGGGAGCTGTTTTTT.

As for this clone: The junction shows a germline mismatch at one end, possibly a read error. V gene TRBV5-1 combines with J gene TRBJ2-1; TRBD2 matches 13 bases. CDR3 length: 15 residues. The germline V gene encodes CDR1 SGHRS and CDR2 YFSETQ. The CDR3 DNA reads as TGCGCCAGCAGCTTACTAGCGGGAGGGTACAGTGAGCAGTTCTTC. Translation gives CASSLLAGGYSEQFF.

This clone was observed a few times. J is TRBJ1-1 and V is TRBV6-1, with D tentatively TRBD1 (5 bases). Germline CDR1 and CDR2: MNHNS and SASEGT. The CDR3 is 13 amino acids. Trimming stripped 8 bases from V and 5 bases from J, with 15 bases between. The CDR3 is CASGAGGRTEAFF. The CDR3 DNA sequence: TGTGCCAGCGGGGCGGGGGGACGGACTGAAGCTTTCTTT.